The sequence of this T cell receptor beta chain was determined in a study of blood T cell repertoires in COVID-19. Turning to the study itself: Italy, Spain and the United States were the sources of the convalescent and acute COVID-19 samples. Sample material is recorded as cDNA or gDNA derived from T cells, B-cell-depleted T cells, or PBMCs.

The length of the CDR3 is 15 residues. The V gene's germline CDR1 is MNHNY and CDR2 SVGAGI (reference sequence). Losses at the gene ends were 6 bases for V and 0 bases for J; bases not matched to a gene: 6. Authors' data handling: Cell counts per sample came from amplifying reference gene primers. TCRdb's table, derived via immunoSEQ multiplex PCR, lists solely in-frame clones and lacks some. The DNA was the basis for D and trimming; V, J and clone size are from that table. Of fewer than 250,000 clones listed, about four fifths were seen once; the top ten hold about 2.7%. Sequencing was carried out using peripheral blood. J is TRBJ2-7 and V is TRBV6-6, with 9 bases aligning to TRBD1. The clonotype comes from a woman between 40 and 55 years old with active or convalescent COVID-19. The CDR3 coding sequence is TGTGCCAGCAGGCCGGGACAGGGATCCTCCTACGAGCAGTACTTC. Protein sequence: CASRPGQGSSYEQYF.